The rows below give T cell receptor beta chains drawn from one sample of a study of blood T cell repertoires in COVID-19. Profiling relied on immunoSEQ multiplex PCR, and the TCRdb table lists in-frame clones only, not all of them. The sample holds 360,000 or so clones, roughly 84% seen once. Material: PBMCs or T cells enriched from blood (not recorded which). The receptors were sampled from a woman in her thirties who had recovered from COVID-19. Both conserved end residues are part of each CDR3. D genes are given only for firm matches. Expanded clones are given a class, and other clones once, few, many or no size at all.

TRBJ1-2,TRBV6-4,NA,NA,CASSELTGRGYTF,TGTGCCAGCAGTGAATTGACAGGCCGGGGCTACACCTTC
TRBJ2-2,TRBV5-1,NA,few,CASSLPSPGELFF,TGCGCCAGCAGCCTGCCTAGCCCCGGGGAGCTGTTTTTT
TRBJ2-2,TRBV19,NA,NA,CASRDRSDTGELFF,TGTGCCAGTAGGGACAGAAGTGACACCGGGGAGCTGTTTTTT
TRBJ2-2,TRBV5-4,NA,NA,CASSYTGNGELFF,TGTGCCAGCAGCTACACAGGGAACGGGGAGCTGTTTTTT
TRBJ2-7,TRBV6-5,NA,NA,CASSYSGGDIGEQYF,TGTGCCAGCAGTTACTCAGGGGGGGATATCGGCGAGCAGTACTTC
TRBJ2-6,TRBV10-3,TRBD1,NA,CAISRTGYSSGANVLTF,TGTGCCATCAGCCGGACAGGGTACAGCTCTGGGGCCAACGTCCTGACTTTC
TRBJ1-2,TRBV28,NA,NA,CASRQGNYGYTF,TGTGCCAGCAGGCAGGGAAACTATGGCTACACCTTC
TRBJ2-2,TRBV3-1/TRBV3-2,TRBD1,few,CASSPRTGNTGELFF,TGTGCCAGCAGCCCTCGGACAGGGAACACCGGGGAGCTGTTTTTT
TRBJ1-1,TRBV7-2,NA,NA,CASSFAGNTEAFF,TGTGCCAGCAGCTTTGCAGGGAACACTGAAGCTTTCTTT
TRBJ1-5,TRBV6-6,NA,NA,CASTSGAPLDQPQHF,TGTGCCAGCACAAGCGGGGCCCCTCTCGATCAGCCCCAGCATTTT
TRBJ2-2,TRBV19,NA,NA,CASSGIDTTGELFF,TGTGCCAGTAGTGGTATCGACACAACCGGGGAGCTGTTTTTT
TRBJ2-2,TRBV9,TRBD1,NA,CASSRDRGRSIGELFF,TGTGCCAGCAGTCGGGACAGGGGGAGGAGTATCGGGGAGCTGTTTTTT
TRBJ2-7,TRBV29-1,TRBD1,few,CSVEYPGTASYEQYF,TGCAGCGTTGAATATCCAGGGACAGCTTCCTACGAGCAGTACTTC
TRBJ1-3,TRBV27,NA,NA,CASSLGPFSGNTIYF,TGTGCCAGCAGTTTAGGCCCCTTCTCTGGAAACACCATATATTTT
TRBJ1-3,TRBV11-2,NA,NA,CASSRVSGNTIYF,TGTGCCAGCAGCCGTGTATCTGGAAACACCATATATTTT
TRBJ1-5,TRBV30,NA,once,CAWSKGGNQPQHF,TGTGCCTGGAGCAAGGGGGGGAATCAGCCCCAGCATTTT
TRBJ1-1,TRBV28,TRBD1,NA,CASRETGWNTEAFF,TGTGCCAGCAGAGAGACAGGGTGGAACACTGAAGCTTTCTTT
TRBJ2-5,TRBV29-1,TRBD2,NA,CSGGLAGGSKTQYF,TGCAGCGGGGGACTAGCGGGAGGTTCGAAGACCCAGTACTTC
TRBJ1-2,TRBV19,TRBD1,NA,CASGTGGNYGYTF,TGTGCCAGTGGGACAGGGGGTAACTATGGCTACACCTTC
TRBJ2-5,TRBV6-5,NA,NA,CASSSEGRGARETQYF,TGTGCCAGCAGTTCAGAAGGGCGGGGAGCTCGCGAGACCCAGTACTTC
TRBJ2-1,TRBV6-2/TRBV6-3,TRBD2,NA,CASSYWRGSSYNEQFF,TGTGCCAGCAGTTACTGGCGGGGGAGCTCCTACAATGAGCAGTTCTTC
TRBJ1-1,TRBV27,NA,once,CASSSRVGGTEAFF,TGTGCCAGCAGTTCCCGGGTCGGGGGCACTGAAGCTTTCTTT
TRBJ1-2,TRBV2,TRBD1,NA,CASRASGQGVSGYTF,TGTGCCAGCAGGGCTTCCGGACAGGGGGTTAGCGGCTACACCTTC
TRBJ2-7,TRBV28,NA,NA,CASRIRSPFEQYF,TGTGCCAGCAGGATCCGGTCTCCTTTCGAGCAGTACTTC
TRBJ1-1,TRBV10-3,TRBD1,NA,CAISESTGSLEAFF,TGTGCCATCAGTGAGTCGACAGGGAGTCTTGAAGCTTTCTTT